This TCR beta chain derives from a study of blood T cell repertoires in COVID-19. At the level of the study: Some COVID-19 samples were acute and others convalescent; all came from the United States, Italy and Spain. From T cells, B-cell-depleted T cells, or PBMCs came the material, which was cDNA or gDNA.

In the original workflow: Estimation of nucleated cell counts relied on the amplification of reference gene primers. The data were produced by immunoSEQ multiplex PCR, yet TCRdb's version contains in-frame clones alone and is incomplete. Clone size and V and J calls were adopted from that table, with D and trimming inferred from the DNA. This table holds about 74,000 clones, just over 85% found once. Sequencing input: peripheral blood. This TCR was sampled from a woman older than 75 with active or convalescent COVID-19.

Written as DNA, the CDR3 is TGCAGCGTCCGTGACAGGGGCGGCTTTGGCTACACCTTC. This gives the protein CSVRDRGGFGYTF. The chain recombines TRBV29-1 with TRBJ1-2, with 8 positions matching TRBD1. The germline V gene has CDR1 SQVTM and CDR2 ANQGSEA. CDR3 length: 13 residues. Losses at the gene ends were 6 bases for V and 7 bases for J; bases not matched to a gene: 10.